This entry concerns a single T cell receptor beta chain. The antigen remains unidentified. These data come from a study of OX40 agonist ivuxolimab in advanced cancers. Study background: Patients enrolled in dose escalation were diagnosed with hepatocellular carcinoma, melanoma, renal cell or head and neck cancer.

Libraries were prepared by immunoSEQ multiplex PCR; TCRdb keeps only in-frame clonotypes and omits some of them. The table includes tens of thousands of clones, around four fifths detected once. Patients had blood sampled at baseline and again on cycle 4 day 1 and cycle 7 day 1. The V end lost 1 base, the J end lost 3 bases, and 18 bases lay between the germline ends. Germline values: CDR1 SGHVS, CDR2 FQNEAQ. The CDR3 has 17 amino acids. Overall study results and limits: With doses of 0.1 to 3.0 mg/kg, CD4+ and CD8+ blood T cells had undergone clonal expansion by week 6.

The genes are TRBV7-8 and TRBJ2-5; D gene ambiguous. The specimen comprised CD4+ or CD8+ T cells sorted from blood, sampled in a trial of the OX40 agonist ivuxolimab. The clonotype originates from an adult with an advanced solid tumor such as melanoma, head and neck, liver or kidney cancer. The CDR3 reads CASSLEASLIGKETQYF. CDR3 sequence (DNA): TGTGCCAGCAGCTTAGAGGCCTCGTTGATAGGGAAAGAGACCCAGTACTTC.